Here is one T cell receptor beta chain with its context. Its cognate antigen is unknown. In the naive CD8 group, cells lacked CD45RO and were positively selected for CCR7, so terminally differentiated effector memory CD45RA+ cells were left out. HIV-negative, healthy adults without recent acute infections or vaccinations were the donors. Profiling relied on immunoSEQ multiplex PCR, and the TCRdb table lists in-frame clones only, not all of them. The repertoire holds 2 million or so clones, approximately 94% seen once, with roughly 1% in the top ten. This sample is part of a study of shared clonotypes between healthy human individuals. Study conclusions and caveats: Generation probabilities of non-shared clonotypes were lower (relative to those shared by all four donors). The naive CD4 repertoires of a few donors were compared, and approximately 4.7% of clonotypes were shared.

The sequence derives from a man in his late teens or twenties in good health. Sequenced input: naive CD8+ T cells sorted from blood.

CDR3 sequence reads: CASSLSGQADEKLFF. The CDR3 coding sequence is TGTGCCAGCAGTTTGTCGGGACAGGCAGATGAAAAACTGTTTTTT. This rearrangement joins TRBV28 to TRBJ1-4; 8 bases are shared with TRBD1. This CDR3 region has 15 residues. Unmatched junction bases numbered 6, after V lost 3 bases and J lost 6 bases. Germline V gene lookup returns CDR1 MDHEN and CDR2 SYDVKM.